This T cell receptor (beta chain) was retrieved from a study of blood T cells in healthy people across ages (dated by TCRdb to between 2014 and 2016). In the study overall: In model experiments, roughly one uniquely barcoded TCR beta cDNA molecule per two T cells was captured by template switching. The study analyzed two additional independent replicas of 1 million unique cDNA reads from the same blood draw for two donors, one aged 18 to 29 and one aged 80 or older. To track age-related changes in TCR beta repertoire diversity, the study relied on deep sequencing normalized with unique cDNA molecular identifiers. The donors were split into four age groups: young (average about 15 years), middle-aged (39), aged (62) and long-lived (roughly 88). To avoid experimental bias, donors of different ages were randomly spread across the sequencing lanes. What the study reported, not specific to this receptor: Total diversity estimates from one million sequenced T cells were considered lower bounds and underestimates. Compared with the aged group, the long-lived group had more naive CD4+ T cells, fewer expanded clones and increased TCR diversity, suggesting age selection. Donor CMV infection status was unknown, potentially confounding age-related changes in expanded clonotypes. Since profiling was done on bulk unsorted PBMCs, naive and antigen-experienced compartments could not be conclusively compared. Observed TCR beta diversity per million T cells fell roughly linearly with age, and a significant reduction was already apparent by age roughly 40. Observed TCR beta diversity correlated strongly with the percentage of naive T cells measured by flow cytometry.

The roughly 39 donors, aged roughly 6 to 90 years, were systemically healthy Caucasian individuals from Russia. Around 9.7 milliliters of peripheral blood were collected from each donor into EDTA-treated Vacutainer tubes. PBMCs were isolated by Ficoll-Paque density-gradient centrifugation, with at least 6 million obtained per sample. Trizol reagent was used to extract total RNA from the PBMCs, yielding at least 6 micrograms per sample. The percentages of naive CD45RAhigh/CD27high T cells were determined by flow cytometry on a PBMC aliquot from every donor. Receptor amplification or capture employed 5' RACE. Sequenced on an Illumina HiSeq 2500. The second PCR ran for roughly 6 to 11 cycles and used a J-beta primer mix along with a sample-barcoded 5' primer. A template-switch 5' adaptor carrying 12 random nucleotides introduced a unique molecular identifier onto each TCR beta cDNA molecule. At least 3 million CDR3-containing paired-end reads were obtained from each sample. First-strand cDNA synthesis was performed from all RNA using the Mint cDNA synthesis kit, with priming by a TRBC-specific oligonucleotide. Following uracil-DNA glycosylase treatment, all cDNA underwent a first 18-cycle PCR with the universal primers M1SS and BC2_uni_R. The study's processing was this. Normalization of each sample was performed by random selection of 1 million high-quality reads, each carrying a distinct molecular identifier. Reads with shared molecular identifiers were discarded instead of being binned into consensus sequences. CDR3 identification, clonotype clustering and error correction used MiTCR with a Q25 quality threshold and the strictest error-elimination algorithm. Lower-bound total TCR beta diversity was estimated with a nonparametric unseen species model using Euler transformation. TCRdb reanalyzed the raw reads on its own, using fastp at Q25 for trimming and MiXCR for clone calling, and kept in-frame beta chains. Each entry is one CDR3 protein sequence, shown with its most common DNA and genes. The V and J calls come from TCRdb's annotation, not from the publication. The sample records 800,000 or so distinct CDR3 sequences, about 62% of which are singletons. The ten largest account for roughly 26% of the sample.

On this clonotype: Its antigen is not yet known. Nothing much larger sits one base from this clone, and base qualities are not available.

The receptor's source is a man younger than 45 in good health. The sequenced sample consisted of blood.

The encoded CDR3 is CASGLILGEQYF. The sequenced DNA: TGTGCCAGCGGCCTCATCCTCGGTGAGCAGTACTTC. Here the chain combines TRBV7-2 and TRBJ2-7; the D gene is unclear. In the germline V gene, CDR1 corresponds to SGHTA and CDR2 to FQGNSA. The CDR3, from cysteine to phenylalanine, totals 12 residues. Only the CDR3 part of the read is kept: 36 bases, read in frame from the first base. At the junction V is shortened by 8 bases and J by 7 bases, with 15 bases in between.